This is a list of T cell receptor beta chains from one sample in a study of regulatory T cells in long-lasting Graves disease. TCRdb passed the multiplex PCR reads through MiXCR, listing each CDR3 protein once. The sample has roughly 470,000 distinct CDR3 sequences; roughly 20% are singletons. This sample comprised peripheral blood mononuclear cells (PBMCs), obtained when the disease was refractory, from a patient treated with antithyroid drugs. The origin of the receptors is a female donor with Graves disease. Each CDR3 is given with its conserved first and last residue. The order of the fields is V gene, clone size, J gene, D gene, CDR3 protein, CDR3 DNA. D genes are given only for firm matches. For some rows the clone size is stated as once, few or many, or as a class when expanded; others skip it.

v_gene: TRBV28
abundance: .
j_gene: TRBJ2-3
d_gene: .
CDR3aa: CASSLTGLSTDTQYF
CDR3nt: TGTGCCAGCAGTTTAACAGGGCTTAGCACAGATACGCAGTATTTT

v_gene: TRBV9
abundance: many
j_gene: TRBJ1-1
d_gene: .
CDR3aa: CASTFYGDSNTEAFF
CDR3nt: TGTGCCAGCACCTTTTACGGGGATTCGAACACTGAAGCTTTCTTT

v_gene: TRBV7-9
abundance: few
j_gene: TRBJ2-7
d_gene: TRBD1
CDR3aa: CASKGQGDEQYF
CDR3nt: TGTGCCAGCAAAGGACAGGGGGACGAGCAGTACTTC

v_gene: TRBV28
abundance: many
j_gene: TRBJ2-4
d_gene: .
CDR3aa: CASSPPGRNIQYF
CDR3nt: TGTGCCAGCAGTCCACCAGGGAGGAACATTCAGTACTTC

v_gene: TRBV7-8
abundance: few
j_gene: TRBJ1-5
d_gene: .
CDR3aa: CASSPRVLLNQPQHF
CDR3nt: TGTGCCAGCAGCCCCAGGGTCCTTCTCAATCAGCCCCAGCATTTT

v_gene: TRBV11-1
abundance: many
j_gene: TRBJ1-2
d_gene: .
CDR3aa: CASSLNGGYTF
CDR3nt: TGTGCCAGCAGCTTGAACGGCGGCTACACCTTC

v_gene: TRBV7-2
abundance: .
j_gene: TRBJ1-2
d_gene: .
CDR3aa: CASSATGPGDYGYTF
CDR3nt: TGTGCCAGCAGCGCAACAGGGCCTGGGGACTATGGCTACACCTTC

v_gene: TRBV5-5
abundance: many
j_gene: TRBJ1-1
d_gene: .
CDR3aa: CASSNDLRRTEAFF
CDR3nt: TGTGCCAGCAGCAACGACCTCCGTCGGACTGAAGCTTTCTTT

v_gene: TRBV5-5
abundance: .
j_gene: TRBJ2-7
d_gene: TRBD2
CDR3aa: CASSLTSGLGGEQYF
CDR3nt: TGTGCCAGCAGCTTGACTAGCGGGCTTGGGGGGGAGCAGTACTTC

v_gene: TRBV7-3
abundance: .
j_gene: TRBJ2-2
d_gene: TRBD2
CDR3aa: CASSLTLGLAGEVGELFF
CDR3nt: TGTGCCAGCAGCTTAACCCTGGGACTAGCGGGAGAGGTCGGGGAGCTGTTTTTT

v_gene: TRBV28
abundance: many
j_gene: TRBJ2-5
d_gene: TRBD2
CDR3aa: CASSLEAGSYQETQYF
CDR3nt: TGTGCCAGCAGTTTAGAAGCGGGATCTTACCAAGAGACCCAGTACTTC

v_gene: TRBV28
abundance: many
j_gene: TRBJ2-7
d_gene: .
CDR3aa: CASSSGWEAYEQYF
CDR3nt: TGTGCCAGCAGTTCGGGCTGGGAGGCCTACGAGCAGTACTTC

v_gene: TRBV19
abundance: few
j_gene: TRBJ1-5
d_gene: .
CDR3aa: CASSLTGVHQPQHF
CDR3nt: TGTGCCAGTAGTCTAACAGGAGTTCATCAGCCCCAGCATTTT

v_gene: TRBV19
abundance: few
j_gene: TRBJ1-5
d_gene: .
CDR3aa: CASSIQGDSNQPQHF
CDR3nt: TGTGCCAGTAGTATCCAGGGTGATAGCAATCAGCCCCAGCATTTT

v_gene: TRBV5-1
abundance: .
j_gene: TRBJ2-3
d_gene: TRBD1
CDR3aa: CASSYDSGTVTDTQYF
CDR3nt: TGCGCCAGCAGCTACGACTCCGGGACAGTCACAGATACGCAGTATTTT

v_gene: TRBV24-1
abundance: .
j_gene: TRBJ2-3
d_gene: .
CDR3aa: CATSAPGWRSSTDTQYF
CDR3nt: TGTGCCACCAGTGCTCCGGGATGGCGGAGTAGCACAGATACGCAGTATTTT

v_gene: TRBV28
abundance: .
j_gene: TRBJ2-2
d_gene: .
CDR3aa: CASSFWGNANTGELFF
CDR3nt: TGTGCCAGCAGTTTTTGGGGAAACGCGAACACCGGGGAGCTGTTTTTT

v_gene: TRBV7-2
abundance: many
j_gene: TRBJ2-7
d_gene: TRBD2
CDR3aa: CASSLDGGVVRSEQYF
CDR3nt: TGTGCCAGCAGCTTAGATGGGGGGGTTGTTCGGAGCGAGCAGTACTTC

v_gene: TRBV2
abundance: many
j_gene: TRBJ2-7
d_gene: .
CDR3aa: CASSDVSYEQYF
CDR3nt: TGTGCCAGCAGTGATGTCTCCTACGAGCAGTACTTC

v_gene: TRBV7-3
abundance: few
j_gene: TRBJ2-5
d_gene: .
CDR3aa: CASSLPSGEGVRGQETQYF
CDR3nt: TGTGCCAGCAGCCTTCCCAGCGGGGAGGGGGTCAGAGGGCAAGAGACCCAGTACTTC

v_gene: TRBV20-1
abundance: many
j_gene: TRBJ2-5
d_gene: TRBD2
CDR3aa: CSARGIAGEGETQYF
CDR3nt: TGCAGTGCTAGAGGAATAGCGGGAGAAGGAGAGACCCAGTACTTC

v_gene: TRBV12-3/TRBV12-4
abundance: few
j_gene: TRBJ2-3
d_gene: .
CDR3aa: CASSFERPLSTDTQYF
CDR3nt: TGTGCCAGCAGTTTTGAGCGGCCACTTAGCACAGATACGCAGTATTTT

v_gene: TRBV29-1
abundance: .
j_gene: TRBJ2-3
d_gene: .
CDR3aa: CSATYTDTQYF
CDR3nt: TGCAGCGCAACGTACACAGATACGCAGTATTTT

v_gene: TRBV20-1
abundance: many
j_gene: TRBJ2-7
d_gene: TRBD2
CDR3aa: CSARGTSGSREQYF
CDR3nt: TGCAGTGCTAGAGGGACTAGCGGGAGTCGGGAGCAGTACTTC

v_gene: TRBV19
abundance: .
j_gene: TRBJ1-2
d_gene: .
CDR3aa: CASSMFVNYGYTF
CDR3nt: TGTGCCAGTAGTATGTTCGTGAACTATGGCTACACCTTC

v_gene: TRBV4-1
abundance: few
j_gene: TRBJ2-5
d_gene: TRBD2
CDR3aa: CASSQDTSGRGEETQYF
CDR3nt: TGCGCCAGCAGCCAAGATACTAGCGGGAGGGGAGAGGAGACCCAGTACTTC

v_gene: TRBV15
abundance: few
j_gene: TRBJ2-4
d_gene: .
CDR3aa: CATSIRGNPTKTLAKNIQYF
CDR3nt: TGTGCCACCAGCATAAGGGGGAACCCAACAAAAACCCTAGCCAAAAACATTCAGTACTTC

v_gene: TRBV7-2
abundance: many
j_gene: TRBJ2-7
d_gene: TRBD1
CDR3aa: CASSLVSDRGLYEQYF
CDR3nt: TGTGCCAGCAGCCTAGTTTCCGACAGGGGGCTCTACGAGCAGTACTTC

v_gene: TRBV2
abundance: .
j_gene: TRBJ2-1
d_gene: TRBD2
CDR3aa: CASSEALFYMTSGSPGQFF
CDR3nt: TGTGCCAGCAGTGAAGCGTTGTTTTATATGACTAGCGGGAGCCCGGGGCAGTTCTTC

v_gene: TRBV24-1
abundance: many
j_gene: TRBJ2-7
d_gene: .
CDR3aa: CATSDATDSYEQYF
CDR3nt: TGTGCCACCAGTGATGCTACGGACAGCTACGAGCAGTACTTC

v_gene: TRBV11-2
abundance: many
j_gene: TRBJ2-7
d_gene: .
CDR3aa: CASSGGPGVAYEQYF
CDR3nt: TGTGCCAGCAGCGGAGGCCCGGGGGTCGCCTACGAGCAGTACTTC

v_gene: TRBV28
abundance: .
j_gene: TRBJ1-2
d_gene: TRBD1
CDR3aa: CASSNERQGGGYTF
CDR3nt: TGTGCCAGCAGTAACGAAAGACAGGGTGGCGGCTACACCTTC